The source of this T cell receptor (beta chain) is a study of blood T cell repertoires in COVID-19. About the study: Sites across the United States, Italy and Spain contributed samples from acute and convalescent COVID-19. T cells, B-cell-depleted T cells, or PBMCs supplied cDNA or gDNA.

Profiled with immunoSEQ multiplex PCR; TCRdb holds only in-frame clones, not every one. The sample shows under 300,000 clones, 89% of them seen only once. V lost 3 bases and J lost 3; bases outside the gene matches: 7. Looked up from germline, CDR1 is KGHDR and CDR2 is SFDVKD. This CDR3 has 16 residues. V and J are TRBV24-1 and TRBJ2-1; 7 bases match TRBD2. The sequence was obtained from a woman aged 40 to 50 who had recovered from COVID-19. The source material was peripheral blood. The DNA of the CDR3 is TGTGCCACCAGTGATCCAGCGGGAAATAACTACAATGAGCAGTTCTTC. This codes for CATSDPAGNNYNEQFF.